Below, one TCR beta chain is given with its context. Its antigen is currently unknown. This specimen belongs to a study of Ad26.COV2.S vaccination and SARS-CoV-2 variants. The study, taken as a whole, reports: Those who received the vaccine showed greater spike-specific TCR breadth than those given placebo. Recipients of either vaccine or placebo displayed similar breadth of non-spike TCRs.

The CDR3 consists of 12 residues. The germline V gene encodes CDR1 GTSNPN and CDR2 SVGIG (reference sequence). V was pared by 3 bases and J by 6 bases, with 12 bases between. Assay: immunoSEQ multiplex PCR; the TCRdb copy retains only in-frame clones and omits some. The repertoire holds around 100,000 clones, around three quarters seen once, with around a sixth in the top ten. The V call is TRBV30, the J call TRBJ2-7; weak D call: TRBD2 (5 bases). The origin of this receptor is a human donor who had recovered from COVID-19. Sequencing used peripheral blood, obtained after recovery from COVID-19. CDR3 sequence reads: CAWSPTEGEQYF. CDR3 in DNA: TGTGCCTGGAGCCCCACAGAGGGCGAGCAGTACTTC.